Below are 23 T cell receptor beta chains sequenced from a single sample in a study of T cells after yellow fever vaccination. TCRdb recomputed calls from the 5' RACE reads with MiXCR, one row per CDR3 protein. This table has approximately 300,000 distinct CDR3 sequences, around a tenth appearing once. Sequenced material: CD4+ T cells sorted from PBMCs, taken 45 days after the yellow fever booster vaccination. The receptors were sampled from a man aged 18 to 30 who received the YFV17D yellow fever vaccine.

Only a few counts were recorded for this clonotype. The chain combines TRBV20-1 with TRBJ2-3; weak D call: TRBD2 (7 bases). The germline gives CDR1 DFQATT, CDR2 SNEGSKA (reference sequence). Trimming left V 1 base short and J 2 bases short, with 10 bases between. This CDR3 has 14 amino acids. In DNA form, the CDR3 reads TGCAGTGCTAGAGTGGGGGGGCCCACAGATACGCAGTATTTT. Protein product: CSARVGGPTDTQYF.

The chain couples TRBV12-3 or TRBV12-4 to TRBJ2-4; 11 bases fit TRBD1. Germline trimming cut 5 bases from V and 14 bases from J; bases unmatched to any gene: 11. The CDR3 runs 14 residues. The DNA of the CDR3 is TGTGCCAGCAGTGTGGGACAGGGGGGGAGGGTGGAGTACTTC. The encoded protein is CASSVGQGGRVEYF.

This chain connects TRBV5-6 to TRBJ1-2; weak D call: TRBD1 (6 bases). V lost 2 bases and J 3 bases, leaving 11 bases between the germline ends. CDR1 and CDR2 from the germline V gene are SGHDT and YYEEEE. The CDR3 consists of 14 residues. As DNA, the CDR3 is TGTGCCAGCAGCTTACAGGGAGAGGACTATGGCTACACCTTC. Its protein is CASSLQGEDYGYTF.

This clonotype has just a few counts. The gene calls are TRBV19 and TRBJ2-7; maybe TRBD1 (6 bases). The CDR3 loop spans 11 amino acids. V was pared by 6 bases and J by 7 bases, with 10 bases between. Germline V gene data show CDR1 as LNHDA and CDR2 as SQIVND (reference sequence). CDR3 region: CASSLGQEQYF. Written as DNA, the CDR3 is TGTGCCAGTAGCCTTGGACAGGAGCAGTACTTC. The full variable domain, completed using reference TRBV19 and TRBJ2-7, is DGGITQSPKYLFRKEGQNVTLSCEQNLNHDAMYWYRQDPGQGLRLIYYSQIVNDFQKGDIAEGYSVSREKKESFPLTVTSAQKNPTAFYLCASSLGQEQYFGPGTRLTVT.

This clonotype turned up a few times. The chain employs TRBV7-9 and TRBJ1-2, with 12 nucleotides matching TRBD1. CDR3 length: 14 amino acids. Germline CDR1 reads SEHNR; CDR2 reads FQNEAQ (reference sequence). After removal of 1 base from V and 7 bases from J, the junction contained 1 base not matched to a gene. The CDR3 spells CASSLGDRGLGYTF. CDR3 sequence (DNA): TGTGCCAGCAGCTTAGGGGACAGGGGGCTTGGCTACACCTTC. The variable domain in full, with the rest retrieved from reference TRBV7-9 and TRBJ1-2, is DTGVSQNPRHKITKRGQNVTFRCDPISEHNRLYWYRQTLGQGPEFLTYFQNEAQLEKSRLLSDRFSAERPKGSFSTLEIQRTEQGDSAMYLCASSLGDRGLGYTFGSGTRLTVV.

The gene calls are TRBV3-1 and TRBJ1-1; D may be TRBD1 (5 bases). Trimming cost V 0 bases and J 3 bases, with 8 bases left between them. The germline CDR1 and CDR2 sequences are LGHDT and YNNKEL (reference sequence). The CDR3 is 14 residues long. The CDR3 is CASSQDQGDTEAFF. In DNA, the CDR3 is TGTGCCAGCAGCCAAGATCAGGGAGACACTGAAGCTTTCTTT.

The rearrangement uses TRBV6-2 or TRBV6-3 and TRBJ1-5; weak D call: TRBD1 (6 bases). The length of the CDR3 is 14 residues. Trimming removed 2 bases from V and 7 bases from J, with 12 bases in between. The V gene's germline CDR1 is MNHEY and CDR2 SVGEGT. As DNA, the CDR3 is TGTGCCAGCAGTTACGACAGGAACGCCCAGCCCCAGCATTTT. This encodes CASSYDRNAQPQHF.

A few counts support this clonotype. The chain couples TRBV7-2 to TRBJ1-2, with a tentative D call TRBD1 (5 bases). V gave up 5 bases and J gave up 2 bases, with 18 bases separating them. Germline lookup yields CDR1 SGHTA and CDR2 FQGNSA. The CDR3 covers 16 residues. CDR3 in amino acids: CASSPNPQRQNYGYTF. Written as DNA, the CDR3 is TGTGCCAGCAGCCCAAATCCGCAACGACAGAACTATGGCTACACCTTC. Combining the CDR3 with reference TRBV7-2 and TRBJ1-2 gives the whole variable domain GAGVSQSPSNKVTEKGKDVELRCDPISGHTALYWYRQSLGQGLEFLIYFQGNSAPDKSGLPSDRFSAERTGGSVSTLTIQRTQQEDSAVYLCASSPNPQRQNYGYTFGSGTRLTVV.

A single count supports this clonotype. This chain joins TRBV6-2 or TRBV6-3 and TRBJ2-7; 8 bases match TRBD1. V shed 5 bases, J shed 2 bases, and the junction held 8 bases outside the gene matches. Germline lookup yields CDR1 MNHEY and CDR2 SVGEGT. CDR3 size: 15 residues. CDR3 nucleotide sequence: TGTGCCAGCAGTCGGACAGGGAGTGGACCCTACGAGCAGTACTTC. This translates into CASSRTGSGPYEQYF.

This clonotype showed up just a few times. The chain uses TRBV12-3 or TRBV12-4 and TRBJ2-5, with 9 bases that match TRBD1. The CDR3 is 15 amino acids. The trim removed 7 bases at V and 2 bases at J, leaving 8 bases unmatched. CDR3 region: CASNMGQGPQETQYF. CDR3 nucleotides: TGTGCCAGCAATATGGGACAGGGACCTCAAGAGACCCAGTACTTC.

This clonotype was seen a few times. The V call is TRBV9, the J call TRBJ2-2; D is unclear. The germline V gene encodes CDR1 SGDLS and CDR2 YYNGEE. Trimming shortened V by 4 bases and J by 8 bases, and 9 bases separated the two germline ends. The CDR3 length is 12 residues. CDR3 region: CASSTLDGELFF. The CDR3, as DNA: TGTGCCAGCAGCACTCTTGATGGGGAGCTGTTTTTT.

This chain uses TRBV23-1 with TRBJ1-5, with D perhaps matching TRBD1 (6 bases). TRBV23-1 counts as an open reading frame of uncertain function. The CDR3 is 15 amino acids. Trimming shortened V by 6 bases and J by 5 bases, and 17 bases separated the two germline ends. The DNA for the CDR3 is TGCGCCAGCAGCCGCGCTTGGGGGCGCGATCAGCCCCAGCATTTT. This sequence encodes CASSRAWGRDQPQHF.

This chain links TRBV6-6 with TRBJ2-5, with 8 bases lining up with TRBD2. Trimming took 7 bases from V and 4 from J; bases not matched to a gene: 5. Germline values: CDR1 MNHNY, CDR2 SVGAGI (reference sequence). The CDR3 length is 13 residues. CDR3 amino acids: CASIRGGSETQYF. CDR3 DNA sequence: TGTGCCAGCATTCGGGGGGGGTCAGAGACCCAGTACTTC.

This clonotype was found a few times. The rearrangement links TRBV12-3 or TRBV12-4 to TRBJ2-7, with a weak D call TRBD2 (7 bases). V lost 6 bases and J 3 bases, leaving 15 bases between the germline ends. This CDR3 has 14 amino acids. This CDR3 reads CASRRGGEGYEQYV. CDR3 sequence (DNA): TGTGCCAGCAGAAGGGGGGGAGAAGGCTACGAGCAGTACGTC.

In its sample, this clonotype was seen a few times. V is TRBV7-2 and J is TRBJ2-2; D is possibly TRBD1 (5 bases). The V gene lost 5 bases and the J gene lost 3 bases, with 13 bases spanning the gap. Germline CDR1 SGHTA, CDR2 FQGNSA. The CDR3 has 15 amino acids. The CDR3 coding sequence is TGTGCCAGCAGCGTCTTCAGGGTCGACACCGGGGAGCTGTTTTTT. Translated: CASSVFRVDTGELFF. The complete variable domain, with remaining parts taken from reference TRBV7-2 and TRBJ2-2, reads GAGVSQSPSNKVTEKGKDVELRCDPISGHTALYWYRQSLGQGLEFLIYFQGNSAPDKSGLPSDRFSAERTGGSVSTLTIQRTQQEDSAVYLCASSVFRVDTGELFFGEGSRLTVL.

This clonotype was observed at least ten times. V gene TRBV5-1 combines with J gene TRBJ2-4; D might be TRBD2 (5 bases). This CDR3 has 16 residues. Trimming left V 0 bases short and J 0 bases short, with 10 bases between. CDR1 and CDR2 (germline): SGHRS, YFSETQ. CDR3 loop: CASSLDGGLAKNIQYF. CDR3 DNA: TGCGCCAGCAGCTTGGATGGCGGACTAGCCAAAAACATTCAGTACTTC. The whole variable domain, filled in from reference TRBV5-1 and TRBJ2-4, reads KAGVTQTPRYLIKTRGQQVTLSCSPISGHRSVSWYQQTPGQGLQFLFEYFSETQRNKGNFPGRFSGRQFSNSRSEMNVSTLELGDSALYLCASSLDGGLAKNIQYFGAGTRLSVL.

This clonotype occurred many times. The rearrangement links TRBV5-1 to TRBJ2-3; 9 bases align to TRBD2. The CDR3 sequence is 13 residues long. V shed 5 bases, J shed 6 bases, and the junction held 4 bases outside the gene matches. Germline V gene data show CDR1 as SGHRS and CDR2 as YFSETQ. The CDR3 DNA sequence: TGCGCCAGCAGTCCAAGCGGGGGGGATACGCAGTATTTT. Residues: CASSPSGGDTQYF. Full variable domain (rest looked up from reference TRBV5-1 and TRBJ2-3): KAGVTQTPRYLIKTRGQQVTLSCSPISGHRSVSWYQQTPGQGLQFLFEYFSETQRNKGNFPGRFSGRQFSNSRSEMNVSTLELGDSALYLCASSPSGGDTQYFGPGTRLTVL.

This chain uses TRBV15 with TRBJ1-4; D is undetermined. Trimming took 0 bases from V and 4 from J, leaving 12 bases between them. The CDR3 runs to 16 residues. Germline values: CDR1 LNHNV, CDR2 YYDKDF (reference sequence). The CDR3 nucleotides read TGTGCCACCAGCAGAGATGTCCCGCGGATTAATGAAAAACTGTTTTTT. Amino acid sequence: CATSRDVPRINEKLFF.

This clonotype was found a few times. The chain has TRBV7-2 and TRBJ1-6; weak D call: TRBD1 (5 bases). The CDR3 spans 14 residues. Trimming removed 4 bases from V and 10 bases from J, with 14 bases in between. Germline CDR1 is SGHTA and CDR2 is FQGNSA. The CDR3: CASSSRGVGSPLHF. The DNA for the CDR3 is TGTGCCAGCAGCTCTAGGGGTGTAGGGTCACCCCTCCACTTT.

There are a few counts of this clonotype. The genes are TRBV28 and TRBJ1-5; 7 bases are shared with TRBD1. The CDR3 spans 14 residues. The J segment lost 6 bases and the V segment lost 6 bases, leaving 8 bases of the junction unmatched. Looked up from germline, CDR1 is MDHEN and CDR2 is SYDVKM. In DNA, the CDR3 is TGTGCCAGCAGGCGAGACAGGGCACGTCAGCCCCAGCATTTT. Its protein is CASRRDRARQPQHF.

This clonotype has more than one count but fewer than ten. The chain links TRBV25-1 to TRBJ2-7, with 7 positions matching TRBD1. Looked up from germline, CDR1 is MGHDK and CDR2 is SYGVNS. The length of the CDR3 is 14 residues. The V and J ends lost 4 bases and 0 bases, in that order; junction bases with no gene match: 3. CDR3 sequence: CASSGDSPSYEQYV. The CDR3 DNA reads as TGTGCCAGCAGTGGGGACAGTCCCTCCTACGAGCAGTACGTC.

This clonotype was seen a handful of times. The chain is built from TRBV5-6 and TRBJ1-2, with TRBD1 matching 8 bases. This CDR3 comprises 13 residues. CDR1 is SGHDT, CDR2 YYEEEE, per germline. V was pared by 0 bases and J by 7 bases, with 2 bases of the junction left unmatched. DNA of the CDR3: TGTGCCAGCAGCTTGGACAGGGGGAGTGGCTACACCTTC. Protein product: CASSLDRGSGYTF. Full variable domain (missing parts from reference TRBV5-6 and TRBJ1-2): DAGVTQSPTHLIKTRGQQVTLRCSPKSGHDTVSWYQQALGQGPQFIFQYYEEEERQRGNFPDRFSGHQFPNYSSELNVNALLLGDSALYLCASSLDRGSGYTFGSGTRLTVV.

The chain employs TRBV4-1 and TRBJ2-6; possible D gene TRBD1, 5 bases. The CDR3 runs to 17 residues. CDR1 is MGHRA and CDR2 is YSYEKL in the germline V gene. The V and J ends lost 2 bases and 0 bases respectively, with 11 bases between them. CDR3 in DNA: TGCGCCAGCAGCCAAAGGTGGGGCCACTCTGGGGCCAACGTCCTGACTTTC. It is translated as CASSQRWGHSGANVLTF.